This record looks at one T cell receptor (beta chain) sequence and its context. Each cDNA got a UMI-containing oligo ligated at its 3' end. An equimolar mix of RC1.1 and RC1.2 primed the beta chain across TRBC1 and TRBC2. Each CDR3 protein is one row after TCRdb ran MiXCR on the UMI-ligation and nested PCR reads. Here the sample spans under 35,000 distinct CDR3 sequences, approximately 10% being singletons. The data derive from a study of quantifying T cell responses using KT2 cells. Background on the study: RNA was reverse transcribed with TCR alpha and beta constant-region primers. Estimated efficiency of the T4 ligation step was above 8.5% under optimum conditions. The second PCR ran as a qPCR until a predetermined fluorescence threshold was reached.

V lost 1 base to trimming and J lost 7 bases, with 11 bases between them. CDR1 is SGHRS and CDR2 is YFSETQ in the germline V gene. This CDR3 region has 13 residues. Unfractionated PBMC were spiked with known numbers of KT2 clone cells. Fixed numbers of PBMC received varying amounts of KT2 cells. The sequenced sample consisted of PBMCs spiked with cells of the T cell clone KT2. V usage is TRBV5-1 and J usage is TRBJ2-5; tentatively, D is TRBD2 (5 bases). The sequence was obtained from a human donor. CDR3 sequence: CASSLPADRTQYF. The CDR3 coding sequence is TGCGCCAGCAGCTTGCCAGCGGATAGGACCCAGTACTTC.